This entry features one T cell receptor (beta chain) sequence. Its antigen is undetermined. V lost 0 bases and J lost 0, with 4 bases in between. Looked up from germline, CDR1 is SGHKS and CDR2 is YYEKEE (reference sequence). The CDR3 loop spans 13 amino acids. The method was immunoSEQ multiplex PCR; TCRdb's version includes in-frame clones alone and lacks a portion of them. The sample yields about 6,800 clones, just over 95% seen once. The record originates from a study of T cell clonotyping in hematopoietic cell transplantation. Study outcomes and limitations: Few recipient clonotypes overlapped donors; over 95% were de novo at given depth. Recipient TCR diversity dropped after transplant; expanded clonotypes rose from day 30 to 180. Cells were unsorted, so CD4 and CD8 contributions were not separated.

The receptor was derived from a male patient between 55 and 70 years old who had an allogeneic stem cell transplant from a related donor, so the T cells may come from the graft donor. Some clones in this sample may be carry-over from other donors' samples. Here the sequenced sample was PBMCs, taken 30 days after allogeneic stem cell transplant. This chain uses TRBV5-5 with TRBJ2-7; no reliable D call. This CDR3 reads CASSLGVSYEQYF. Written as DNA, the CDR3 is TGTGCCAGCAGCTTGGGAGTCTCCTACGAGCAGTACTTC.